The 29 T cell receptor beta chains reported below all come from one sample, sequenced in a study of T cells in Graves' hyperthyroidism and ophthalmopathy. Template material for amplifying TCR beta CDR3 regions consisted of RNA transcripts. HTBI primers were the set used in a first-round RT-PCR of the TCR CDR3. TCRdb re-derived calls from the multiplex PCR reads in MiXCR, one entry per CDR3 protein. The data show 330,000 or so distinct CDR3 sequences, with roughly 18% seen just once and roughly 16% held by the top ten. Sequencing used blood. The source of these receptors is a woman between 40 and 55 years old with Graves' ophthalmopathy.

In this sample, this clonotype turned up many times. The rearrangement links TRBV30 to TRBJ1-2; no reliable D call. Trimming stripped 6 bases from V and 1 base from J, with 6 bases between. Germline V gives CDR1 GTSNPN, CDR2 SVGIG (reference sequence). The CDR3 contains 11 residues. Here the CDR3 DNA reads TGTGCCTGCAGAATTAACTATGGCTACACCTTC. Protein sequence: CACRINYGYTF.

This clonotype was seen ten or more times. The chain joins TRBV7-8 to TRBJ2-4, with D unclear. Between the trimmed V and J ends, which lost 1 base and 1 base, there was a span of 8 bases. The length of the CDR3 is 15 residues. CDR1 and CDR2 (germline): SGHVS, FQNEAQ. CDR3 DNA: TGTGCCAGCAGCTTAGAGGGTTGGGCCAAAAACATTCAGTACTTC. It encodes CASSLEGWAKNIQYF.

Many counts were recorded for this clonotype. The V and J genes are TRBV11-1 and TRBJ2-7; TRBD1 matches at 8 bases. Trimming took 6 bases from V and 5 from J; bases not matched to a gene: 6. Germline CDR1 is SGHAT and CDR2 is FQDESV (reference sequence). There are 13 residues in the CDR3. The DNA for the CDR3 is TGTGCCAGCAGACGTGACAGGGGTGACGAGCAGTACTTC. Encoded protein: CASRRDRGDEQYF.

In this sample, this clonotype turned up many times. J is TRBJ2-5 and V is TRBV6-5; 7 nucleotides line up with TRBD2. Germline CDR1 and CDR2: MNHEY and SVGAGI. The V and J ends lost 3 bases and 5 bases, in that order; junction bases with no gene match: 6. The CDR3 sequence is 14 residues long. The CDR3 spells CASSYSGPRETQYF. CDR3 DNA: TGTGCCAGCAGTTATAGCGGGCCTCGGGAGACCCAGTACTTC.

This clonotype has a count of ten or more. This may stem from a read error, because a much larger clone lies one nucleotide away. The J gene is TRBJ1-5, the V gene TRBV12-3 or TRBV12-4, with a tentative D call TRBD1 (5 bases). This CDR3 is 13 amino acids long. V lost 2 bases to trimming and J lost 9 bases, with 11 bases between them. CDR3 DNA: TGTGCCAGCAGTTTAAGAGGGGATCTGCCCCAGCATTTT. Its protein product is CASSLRGDLPQHF.

Many counts were recorded for this clonotype. The chain has TRBV2 and TRBJ2-5; D possibly corresponds to TRBD1 (6 bases). The germline V gene has CDR1 SNHLY and CDR2 FYNNEI. CDR3 length equals 14 residues. V lost 3 bases, J lost 1 base, and 9 bases lay in between. The CDR3 protein is CASSDTGFQETQYF. CDR3 sequence (DNA): TGTGCCAGCAGTGACACAGGGTTCCAAGAGACCCAGTACTTC.

This clonotype has ten or more counts. This rearrangement joins TRBV7-2 to TRBJ2-7; the D gene is possibly TRBD1 (5 bases). The V gene lost 5 bases and the J gene lost 1 base, with 12 bases spanning the gap. The CDR3 loop spans 14 amino acids. Per germline, CDR1 SGHTA and CDR2 FQGNSA. The CDR3 DNA sequence: TGTGCCAGCAGCAACCAGGGCAGGTCCTACGAGCAGTACTTC. The encoded protein is CASSNQGRSYEQYF.

The table lists this clonotype with many counts. The chain combines TRBV7-2 with TRBJ1-5; TRBD1 matches at 9 bases. V lost 1 base and J lost 1; bases outside the gene matches: 2. There are 16 residues in the CDR3. CDR1 and CDR2 from the germline V gene are SGHTA and FQGNSA. The CDR3, as DNA: TGTGCCAGCAGCTTAGGGACAGGGGCAAGCAATCAGCCCCAGCATTTT. This translates into CASSLGTGASNQPQHF.

This clonotype came up many times. The DNA of the CDR3 is TGCAGCGTTGGAGACAGGGGTTCCCAGTACTTC. Its protein product is CSVGDRGSQYF. The chain is built from TRBV29-1 and TRBJ2-5; 8 bases match TRBD1. There are 11 residues in the CDR3. Per the germline V gene, CDR1 is SQVTM and CDR2 is ANQGSEA. V dropped 4 bases and J dropped 9; count of bases not matched to a gene: 4.

The table lists this clonotype with many counts. The gene calls are TRBV6-2 or TRBV6-3 and TRBJ2-7, with 12 bases that match TRBD1. V was pared by 4 bases and J by 7 bases, with 11 bases of the junction left unmatched. This CDR3 is built from 16 residues. Germline V lookup: CDR1 MNHEY, CDR2 SVGEGT. Here the CDR3 DNA reads TGTGCCAGCAGTTCTTATCCGGGACAGGGGGCTGAAGAGCAGTACTTC. Protein product: CASSSYPGQGAEEQYF.

In this sample, this clonotype turned up many times. The rearrangement links TRBV2 to TRBJ2-2, with 12 bases matching TRBD1. Germline trimming cut 7 bases from V and 6 bases from J; bases unmatched to any gene: 6. The CDR3 has 15 amino acids. Germline values: CDR1 SNHLY, CDR2 FYNNEI. Here the CDR3 reads CASKPGTGGSGELFF. Written as DNA, the CDR3 is TGTGCCAGCAAACCCGGGACAGGGGGCTCCGGGGAGCTGTTTTTT.

This clonotype was detected ten times or more. This sequence joins TRBV4-1 and TRBJ2-7; D not resolved. CDR3 length equals 16 residues. V was pared by 0 bases and J by 4 bases, with 16 bases between. CDR1 is MGHRA, CDR2 YSYEKL, per germline. The DNA of the CDR3 is TGCGCCAGCAGCCAAGATCCTAACTCGGTGGGATACGAGCAGTACTTC. Protein sequence: CASSQDPNSVGYEQYF.

As concerns this clonotype: This CDR3 fails to terminate in the conserved phenylalanine or tryptophan, so it likely reflects a read error. V usage is TRBV28 and J usage is TRBJ1-3, with D perhaps matching TRBD1 (5 bases). The CDR3 is 15 residues long. V lost 1 base to trimming and J lost 6 bases, with 13 bases between them. Germline-derived CDR1 and CDR2 are MDHEN and SYDVKM. The CDR3 loop is CASSLYGTGPNTIYL. The CDR3 DNA is TGTGCCAGCAGTTTATACGGGACGGGGCCAAACACCATATATCTT.

This clonotype has a handful of counts. This may come from a read error, since a much larger clone is one base off. V and J are TRBV29-1 and TRBJ2-7; maybe TRBD1 (6 bases). The V gene's germline CDR1 is SQVTM and CDR2 ANQGSEA. The length of the CDR3 is 16 residues. The DNA of the CDR3 is TGCAGCGCCCAGCTTGATACAGGGCTGGTTTTCCACGAGCAGCACTTC. This sequence encodes CSAQLDTGLVFHEQHF.

This clonotype was seen repeatedly, ten times or more. J is TRBJ1-2 and V is TRBV19, with 12 bases matching TRBD1. Trimming cost V 4 bases and J 6 bases; bases outside gene matches: 6. From germline, CDR1 is LNHDA and CDR2 SQIVND (reference sequence). The CDR3 consists of 15 residues. CDR3 loop: CASSTTGQGAHGYTF. DNA of the CDR3: TGTGCCAGTAGTACGACGGGACAGGGGGCACATGGCTACACCTTC.

This clonotype was counted ten times or more. V usage is TRBV7-3 and J usage is TRBJ2-2; the match to TRBD1 covers 9 bases. In germline, CDR1 is SGHTA, CDR2 FQGTGA. CDR3 length: 16 residues. V shed 5 bases and J 5 bases; nucleotides not matched to a gene: 9. The DNA for the CDR3 is TGTGCCAGCAGCGGCTTCCCGGGACAGGGAACCGGGGAGCTGTTTTTT. Protein sequence: CASSGFPGQGTGELFF.

In this sample, this clonotype turned up many times. The rearrangement links TRBV6-2 or TRBV6-3 to TRBJ2-4; possible D gene TRBD1, 5 bases. V was shortened by 2 bases and J by 10 bases, with 9 bases between the two germline ends. The CDR3 totals 12 residues. Germline loops: CDR1 MNHEY, CDR2 SVGEGT. CDR3 coding DNA: TGTGCCAGCAGTTACGCCCAGGGTATTCAGTACTTC. It translates to CASSYAQGIQYF.

The genes are TRBV6-1 and TRBJ1-1; D may be TRBD1 (6 bases). The CDR3 totals 15 residues. Germline-derived CDR1 and CDR2 are MNHNS and SASEGT. Trimming pared 6 bases from V and 0 bases from J, leaving 14 bases between. The CDR3 DNA sequence: TGTGCCAGCAGAAGGGGACACCTCGTGAACACTGAAGCTTTCTTT. Translating it yields CASRRGHLVNTEAFF.

V is TRBV7-8 and J is TRBJ2-7; possibly TRBD2 for D (5 bases). Trimming left V 7 bases short and J 0 bases short, with 13 bases between. This CDR3 spans 14 amino acids. The germline V gene encodes CDR1 SGHVS and CDR2 FQNEAQ. This CDR3 reads CASNPGSLSYEQYF. The CDR3 DNA sequence: TGTGCCAGCAACCCGGGGAGCCTCTCCTACGAGCAGTACTTC. The variable domain in full, with the rest retrieved from reference TRBV7-8 and TRBJ2-7, is GAGVSQSPRYKVAKRGQDVALRCDPISGHVSLFWYQQALGQGPEFLTYFQNEAQLDKSGLPSDRFFAERPEGSVSTLKIQRTQQEDSAVYLCASNPGSLSYEQYFGPGTRLTVT.

This clonotype occurred many times. The chain is built from TRBV18 and TRBJ2-7; no clear D. V shed 3 bases and J shed 3 bases, with 9 bases lying between them. This CDR3 is 13 amino acids long. Germline V gene lookup returns CDR1 KGHSH and CDR2 LQKENI. In nucleotides, the CDR3 is TGTGCCAGCTCACCCCGCACTTTCTACGAGCAGTACTTC. Protein sequence: CASSPRTFYEQYF.

Many counts were recorded for this clonotype. The V gene is TRBV11-3, the J gene TRBJ2-2; D is undetermined. V shed 0 bases and J shed 5 bases, with 4 bases lying between them. Per the germline V gene, CDR1 is SGHNT and CDR2 is YENEEA. The CDR3 totals 13 residues. The CDR3 loop is CASSLDFTGELFF. Written as DNA, the CDR3 is TGTGCCAGCAGCTTAGATTTTACCGGGGAGCTGTTTTTT.

This clonotype was found many times. CDR3 nucleotide sequence: TGTGCCAGCAGCTTTTTGGACAGCCTTTACTATGGCTACACCTTC. It is translated as CASSFLDSLYYGYTF. The chain joins TRBV7-9 to TRBJ1-2; a weak D match, TRBD1 (6 bases). CDR1 and CDR2 from the germline V gene are SEHNR and FQNEAQ (reference sequence). V dropped 3 bases and J dropped 3 bases, with 14 bases sitting between them. This CDR3 is 15 amino acids long.

The rearrangement joins TRBV7-3 to TRBJ1-1, with D maybe TRBD1 (6 bases). Germline V gives CDR1 SGHTA, CDR2 FQGTGA. Trimming pared 3 bases from V and 7 bases from J, leaving 12 bases between. This CDR3 comprises 13 residues. The CDR3 DNA follows: TGTGCCAGCAGCTTGACAGGCGACGGTGAAGCTTTCTTT. The encoded protein is CASSLTGDGEAFF.

This chain links TRBV10-1 with TRBJ1-3; D uncertain. This CDR3 is built from 16 residues. CDR1 and CDR2 (germline): WNHNN, SYGVQD (reference sequence). V dropped 6 bases and J dropped 4 bases, with 19 bases sitting between them. CDR3 coding DNA: TGCGCCAGCAGCGAGGGTGAGCACCGGCCGGGAAACACCATATATTTT. Protein sequence: CASSEGEHRPGNTIYF.

To note about this clonotype: A much larger clone sits a single nucleotide away, making a read error possible. The chain couples TRBV10-2 to TRBJ2-2, with a possible D match to TRBD1 (5 bases). The CDR3 runs to 13 residues. Germline lookup yields CDR1 WSHSY and CDR2 SAAADI. The CDR3 loop reads CASGHQNSGELFF. CDR3 bases: TGCGCCAGCGGACATCAGAACAGCGGGGAGCTGTTTTTT.

In this sample, this clonotype turned up many times. One end of the junction is discordant with germline, which a read error may explain. This chain links TRBV15 with TRBJ2-7, with TRBD1 as a possible D gene (6 bases). The germline V gene encodes CDR1 LNHNV and CDR2 YYDKDF (reference sequence). CDR3 length: 15 residues. The CDR3 nucleotides read TGTGCCACCGGCAGAGATCTGGACAGCTACTACGAGCAGTACTTC. This codes for CATGRDLDSYYEQYF.

This clonotype was detected ten times or more. The gene calls are TRBV19 and TRBJ1-1; TRBD1 is a possible D gene (6 bases). Trimming pared 2 bases from V and 0 bases from J, leaving 16 bases between. The CDR3 totals 17 residues. CDR1 is LNHDA and CDR2 is SQIVND in the germline V gene (reference sequence). The CDR3 nucleotides are TGTGCCAGTAGTATAATGGCAGGGGTGAGAGTGAACACTGAAGCTTTCTTT. It encodes CASSIMAGVRVNTEAFF.

This clonotype was detected ten times or more. The chain joins TRBV6-5 to TRBJ1-1; D might be TRBD1 (6 bases). The V and J ends lost 0 bases and 4 bases respectively, with 12 bases between them. The CDR3 totals 15 residues. In germline, CDR1 is MNHEY, CDR2 SVGAGI. In nucleotides, the CDR3 is TGTGCCAGCAGTTACTCAAAGGGGGGGTTCACTGAAGCTTTCTTT. Residues: CASSYSKGGFTEAFF.

V and J are TRBV11-2 and TRBJ1-5; D perhaps matches TRBD1 (6 bases). This CDR3 spans 16 amino acids. Trimming took off 4 bases at V and 2 bases at J, with 15 bases between the two ends. Germline V gene sequence: CDR1 SGHAT, CDR2 FQNNGV. The CDR3, as DNA: TGTGCCAGCAGCTCCTGGGGGGGCGCGGGCAATCAGCCCCAGCATTTT. Its translation is CASSSWGGAGNQPQHF.